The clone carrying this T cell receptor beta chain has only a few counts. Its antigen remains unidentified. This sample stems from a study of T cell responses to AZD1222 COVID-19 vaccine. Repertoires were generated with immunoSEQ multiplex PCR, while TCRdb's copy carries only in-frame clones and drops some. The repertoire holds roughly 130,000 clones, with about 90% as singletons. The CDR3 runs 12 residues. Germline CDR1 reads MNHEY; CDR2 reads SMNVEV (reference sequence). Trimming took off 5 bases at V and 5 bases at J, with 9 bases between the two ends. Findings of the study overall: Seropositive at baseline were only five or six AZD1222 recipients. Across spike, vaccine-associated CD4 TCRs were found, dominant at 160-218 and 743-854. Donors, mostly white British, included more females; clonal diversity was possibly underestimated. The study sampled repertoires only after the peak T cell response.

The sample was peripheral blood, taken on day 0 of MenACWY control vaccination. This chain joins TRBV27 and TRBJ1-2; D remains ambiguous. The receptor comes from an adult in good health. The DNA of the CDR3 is TGTGCCAGCAGTGGAGGACCTTATGGCTACACCTTC. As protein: CASSGGPYGYTF.